The 20 T cell receptor beta chains below all came from one sample that was sequenced in a study of PD-1 blockade in classical Hodgkin lymphoma. The time point was: newly diagnosed, previously untreated cHL patient sample. Thawed PBMCs supplied CD8+ T cells via magnetic negative selection. Assay used: immunoSEQ multiplex PCR; TCRdb lists only in-frame clones, some missing. The sample lists 10,000 or so clones, about nine tenths occurring once. Sequencing was carried out using CD8+ T cells from blood. The receptors here all came from a human donor with classical Hodgkin lymphoma.

The chain employs TRBV5-4 and TRBJ1-2; TRBD1 agrees at 8 bases. The CDR3 contains 14 residues. Trimming cost V 3 bases and J 6 bases; bases outside gene matches: 7. The V gene's germline CDR1 is SGHNT and CDR2 YYREEE (reference sequence). The CDR3 sequence: CASSSVSGGNGYTF. DNA of the CDR3: TGTGCCAGCAGCTCCGTTTCAGGGGGCAATGGCTACACCTTC.

This chain uses TRBV9 with TRBJ2-7; 9 positions match TRBD2. CDR1 is SGDLS, CDR2 YYNGEE, per germline. This CDR3 region has 14 residues. The V and J ends lost 4 bases and 3 bases, in that order; junction bases with no gene match: 5. In DNA form, the CDR3 reads TGTGCCAGCAGCCCCTCGACTAGCGGCTACGAGCAGTACTTC. This sequence encodes CASSPSTSGYEQYF.

This chain connects TRBV9 to TRBJ2-1; 13 bases match TRBD2. V gave up 3 bases and J gave up 10 bases; unmatched junction bases: 7. This CDR3 is 15 amino acids long. Germline lookup yields CDR1 SGDLS and CDR2 YYNGEE. The CDR3 nucleotides read TGTGCCAGCAGCGACCGACTAGCGGGGGGACGGGAGCAGTTCTTC. Its protein is CASSDRLAGGREQFF.

The chain has TRBV2 and TRBJ2-7; TRBD1 agrees at 7 bases. The V gene's germline CDR1 is SNHLY and CDR2 FYNNEI. V dropped 10 bases and J dropped 0; count of bases not matched to a gene: 9. This CDR3 has 14 residues. In DNA, the CDR3 is TGTGCCACCGCCCGGGACAGCAGCTCCTACGAGCAGTACTTC. This encodes CATARDSSSYEQYF.

DNA of the CDR3: TGTGCCAGCCCCTTTTTCGGCAGTAGCACAGATACGCAGTATTTT. It specifies CASPFFGSSTDTQYF. The V call is TRBV27, the J call TRBJ2-3; no clear D. Trimming shortened V by 8 bases and J by 0 bases, and 15 bases separated the two germline ends. This CDR3 contains 15 residues. Germline V gene sequence: CDR1 MNHEY, CDR2 SMNVEV (reference sequence).

The chain links TRBV10-3 to TRBJ2-7, with a tentative D call TRBD1 (6 bases). Trimming left V 6 bases short and J 7 bases short, with 22 bases between. Germline V lookup: CDR1 ENHRY, CDR2 SYGVKD. The CDR3 runs 15 residues. The CDR3 sequence is CAIRTRDTPEAEQYF. The DNA of the CDR3 is TGTGCCATCAGGACCCGGGACACTCCCGAGGCAGAGCAGTACTTC.

The chain combines TRBV28 with TRBJ1-2; D gene ambiguous. Trimming stripped 1 base from V and 0 bases from J, with 6 bases between. Per the germline V gene, CDR1 is MDHEN and CDR2 is SYDVKM. CDR3 length: 14 residues. CDR3 sequence (DNA): TGTGCCAGCAGTTTATTGGGAGCTAACTATGGCTACACCTTC. It translates to CASSLLGANYGYTF.

V gene TRBV5-4 combines with J gene TRBJ2-3; D unclear. The CDR3 length is 14 residues. Germline V gives CDR1 SGHNT, CDR2 YYREEE (reference sequence). The V end was cut by 0 bases, the J end by 1 base, with 6 bases between. The CDR3 DNA reads as TGTGCCAGCAGCTTGGTCTGGGGCACAGATACGCAGTATTTT. Protein sequence: CASSLVWGTDTQYF.

The chain carries TRBV7-9 and TRBJ1-1, with D unresolved. The CDR3 totals 18 residues. The V end lost 1 base, the J end lost 1 base, and 19 bases lay between the germline ends. Germline CDR1 SEHNR, CDR2 FQNEAQ (reference sequence). The CDR3 here is CASSLDYRGLAQNTEAFF. The CDR3 DNA reads TGTGCCAGCAGCTTAGACTACCGGGGTTTAGCTCAGAACACTGAAGCTTTCTTT.

The V call is TRBV6-5, the J call TRBJ2-7, with 9 bases fitting TRBD1. The germline V gene encodes CDR1 MNHEY and CDR2 SVGAGI. V was pared by 6 bases and J by 5 bases, with 8 bases of the junction left unmatched. The CDR3 sequence is 14 residues long. CDR3 coding DNA: TGTGCCAGCAGACCGGGACAGGGTACCCACGAGCAGTACTTC. Translated: CASRPGQGTHEQYF.

This rearrangement joins TRBV7-9 to TRBJ1-1; no clear D gene. CDR1 is SEHNR, CDR2 FQNEAQ, per germline (reference sequence). The CDR3 runs to 14 residues. V shed 8 bases and J shed 7 bases, with 20 bases lying between them. In DNA, the CDR3 is TGTGCCAGCGCATGGGAGGATCCGAGAATTGAAGCTTTCTTT. Translating gives CASAWEDPRIEAFF.

V gene TRBV2 combines with J gene TRBJ2-7; TRBD2 aligns across 7 bases. Germline-derived CDR1 and CDR2 are SNHLY and FYNNEI. J lost 2 bases, V lost 3 bases, and 10 bases had no gene match. This CDR3 region has 16 residues. The CDR3 nucleotides read TGTGCCAGCAGTGATAGGGGAGGGCCTATACCCTACGAGCAGTACTTC. Translated: CASSDRGGPIPYEQYF. Full variable domain (remainder filled in from reference TRBV2 and TRBJ2-7): EPEVTQTPSHQVTQMGQEVILRCVPISNHLYFYWYRQILGQKVEFLVSFYNNEISEKSEIFDDQFSVERPDGSNFTLKIRSTKLEDSAMYFCASSDRGGPIPYEQYFGPGTRLTVT.

This sequence joins TRBV18 and TRBJ1-1; 8 bases map to TRBD1. The length of the CDR3 is 16 residues. Trimming removed 3 bases from V and 3 bases from J; junction bases left unmatched: 9. Germline CDR1 reads KGHSH; CDR2 reads LQKENI. CDR3: CASSPLDRVVDTEAFF. The CDR3 coding sequence is TGTGCCAGCTCACCGCTGGACAGGGTAGTAGACACTGAAGCTTTCTTT.

V and J are TRBV4-1 and TRBJ2-5; 13 bases line up with TRBD2. Germline V lookup: CDR1 MGHRA, CDR2 YSYEKL. V trimming: 4 bases; J trimming: 3 bases; junction bases outside the gene matches: 2. CDR3 length: 15 amino acids. Here the CDR3 reads CASSRGTSGEETQYF. As DNA, the CDR3 is TGCGCCAGCAGCCGCGGGACTAGCGGGGAAGAGACCCAGTACTTC.

This clone was observed a handful of times. The genes are TRBV30 and TRBJ1-1, with unresolved D. Germline assignment: CDR1 GTSNPN and CDR2 SVGIG (reference sequence). V was shortened by 1 base and J by 2 bases, with 14 bases between the two germline ends. The CDR3 totals 15 residues. CDR3 sequence reads: CAWSDLALSNTEAFF. The DNA of the CDR3 is TGTGCCTGGAGTGATTTGGCACTATCCAACACTGAAGCTTTCTTT.

This clone was found once. V and J are TRBV5-5 and TRBJ1-2; no reliable D call. V gave up 3 bases and J gave up 8 bases, with 23 bases separating them. The germline V gene has CDR1 SGHKS and CDR2 YYEKEE (reference sequence). The CDR3 has 16 residues. CDR3 nucleotide sequence: TGTGCCAGCAGCTATCCATCATCGGGTATGGGGTCCGGCTACACCTTC. Translating it yields CASSYPSSGMGSGYTF.

This sequence joins TRBV19 and TRBJ2-1; D is unresolved. Germline V lookup: CDR1 LNHDA, CDR2 SQIVND (reference sequence). The CDR3 has 12 residues. The V and J ends lost 9 bases and 6 bases respectively, with 12 bases between them. The CDR3 is CASGDPGNEQFF. The DNA for the CDR3 is TGTGCCAGCGGTGACCCCGGCAATGAGCAGTTCTTC. Full variable domain (outside the CDR3, taken from reference TRBV19 and TRBJ2-1): DGGITQSPKYLFRKEGQNVTLSCEQNLNHDAMYWYRQDPGQGLRLIYYSQIVNDFQKGDIAEGYSVSREKKESFPLTVTSAQKNPTAFYLCASGDPGNEQFFGPGTRLTVL.

The chain uses TRBV30 and TRBJ1-1; no reliable D call. The V gene's germline CDR1 is GTSNPN and CDR2 SVGIG (reference sequence). There are 13 residues in the CDR3. The V end lost 3 bases, the J end lost 0 bases, and 8 bases lay between the germline ends. DNA of the CDR3: TGTGCCTGGAGGGGATTTATGAACACTGAAGCTTTCTTT. Translated: CAWRGFMNTEAFF.

This chain joins TRBV4-3 and TRBJ2-2; TRBD1 might be the D (6 bases). This CDR3 has 18 amino acids. Germline loops: CDR1 LGHNA, CDR2 YSLEER. The ends were cut back, 3 bases at V and 0 bases at J, with 17 bases in the middle. The CDR3 spells CASSHYSGQSTNTGELFF. CDR3 in DNA: TGCGCCAGCAGCCATTACTCCGGACAGTCGACGAACACCGGGGAGCTGTTTTTT.

The chain employs TRBV9 and TRBJ2-7; 11 positions match TRBD2. The V gene's germline CDR1 is SGDLS and CDR2 YYNGEE. The CDR3 runs to 15 residues. V lost 3 bases, J lost 4 bases, and 6 bases stayed unmatched. CDR3 sequence: CASSAHSGGVYEQYF. The CDR3 DNA sequence: TGTGCCAGCAGCGCCCATAGCGGGGGGGTTTACGAGCAGTACTTC.